This T cell receptor beta chain was sequenced in a study of blood T cell repertoires in COVID-19. Study-level information: PBMCs, B-cell-depleted T cells, or T cells provided the cDNA or gDNA that made up the material.

The CDR3 runs to 18 residues. Between the trimmed V and J ends, which lost 5 bases and 0 bases, there was a span of 19 bases. CDR1 is SGHAT and CDR2 is FQNNGV in the germline V gene. Measured with immunoSEQ multiplex PCR; TCRdb has only the in-frame clones, and not every one. The top ten hold just over 55% of the sample, which has about 20,000 clones, 79% seen once. Sequencing used peripheral blood. This sequence originates from a man older than 75 with acute or convalescent COVID-19. The rearrangement uses TRBV11-2 and TRBJ2-2; possibly TRBD2 for D (5 bases). The CDR3 loop reads CASSHAGRGKPNTGELFF. The CDR3 DNA reads TGTGCCAGCAGCCATGCCGGCCGGGGTAAGCCGAACACCGGGGAGCTGTTTTTT.